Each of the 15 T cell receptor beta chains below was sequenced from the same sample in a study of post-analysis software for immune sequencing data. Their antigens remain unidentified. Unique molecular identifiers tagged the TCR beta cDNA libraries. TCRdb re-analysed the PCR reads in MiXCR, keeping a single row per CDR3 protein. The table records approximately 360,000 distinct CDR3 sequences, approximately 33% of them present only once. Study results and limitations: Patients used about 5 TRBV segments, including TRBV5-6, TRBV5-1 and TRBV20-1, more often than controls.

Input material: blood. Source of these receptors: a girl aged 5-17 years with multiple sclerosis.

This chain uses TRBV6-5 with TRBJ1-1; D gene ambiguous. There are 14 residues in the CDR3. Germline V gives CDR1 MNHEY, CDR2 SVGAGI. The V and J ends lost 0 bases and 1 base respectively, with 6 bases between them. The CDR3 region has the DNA TGTGCCAGCAGTTACTCGTTAGAGAACACTGAAGCTTTCTTT. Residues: CASSYSLENTEAFF.

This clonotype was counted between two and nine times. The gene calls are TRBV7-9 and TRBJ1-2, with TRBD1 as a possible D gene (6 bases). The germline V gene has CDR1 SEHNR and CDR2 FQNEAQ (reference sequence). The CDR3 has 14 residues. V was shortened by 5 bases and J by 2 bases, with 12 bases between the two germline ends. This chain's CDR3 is CASSVTGRNYGYTF. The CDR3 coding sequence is TGTGCCAGCAGCGTCACAGGGAGGAACTATGGCTACACCTTC.

Written as DNA, the CDR3 is TGTGCCACCAGCCACCAATATGAGCAGTTCTTC. This translates into CATSHQYEQFF. V usage is TRBV24-1 and J usage is TRBJ2-1; D is unclear. The CDR3 is made up of 11 amino acids. The V gene's germline CDR1 is KGHDR and CDR2 SFDVKD. The germline V and J ends were trimmed by 7 bases and 8 bases, with 8 bases remaining between them.

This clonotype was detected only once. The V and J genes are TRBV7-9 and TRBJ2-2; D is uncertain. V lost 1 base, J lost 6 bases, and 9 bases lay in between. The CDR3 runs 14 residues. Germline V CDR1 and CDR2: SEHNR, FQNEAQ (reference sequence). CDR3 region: CASSLVGRAGELFF. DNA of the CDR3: TGTGCCAGCAGCTTAGTGGGCAGAGCCGGGGAGCTGTTTTTT.

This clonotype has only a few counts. The CDR3 DNA reads TGTGCCATCAGTGAGACGTTTAGCGGGGGTGCCACAGATACGCAGTATTTT. Protein product: CAISETFSGGATDTQYF. This rearrangement joins TRBV10-3 to TRBJ2-3; TRBD2 matches at 9 bases. Germline CDR1 ENHRY, CDR2 SYGVKD. This CDR3 region has 17 residues. The junction had 8 bases not matched to a gene; V was cut back by 2 bases and J by 2 bases.

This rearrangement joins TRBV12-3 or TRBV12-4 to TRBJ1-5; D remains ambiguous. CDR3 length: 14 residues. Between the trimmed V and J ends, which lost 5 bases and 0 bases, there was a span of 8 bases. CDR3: CASSTQYSNQPQHF. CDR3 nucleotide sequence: TGTGCCAGCAGTACCCAATATAGCAATCAGCCCCAGCATTTT.

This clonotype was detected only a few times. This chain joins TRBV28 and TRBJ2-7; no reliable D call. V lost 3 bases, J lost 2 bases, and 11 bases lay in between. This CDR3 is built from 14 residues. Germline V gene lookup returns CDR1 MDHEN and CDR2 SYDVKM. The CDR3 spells CASSLVQSPYEQYF. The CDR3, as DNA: TGTGCCAGCAGTTTGGTACAGTCGCCCTACGAGCAGTACTTC. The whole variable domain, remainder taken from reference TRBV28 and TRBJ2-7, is DVKVTQSSRYLVKRTGEKVFLECVQDMDHENMFWYRQDPGLGLRLIYFSYDVKMKEKGDIPEGYSVSREKKERFSLILESASTNQTSMYLCASSLVQSPYEQYFGPGTRLTVT.

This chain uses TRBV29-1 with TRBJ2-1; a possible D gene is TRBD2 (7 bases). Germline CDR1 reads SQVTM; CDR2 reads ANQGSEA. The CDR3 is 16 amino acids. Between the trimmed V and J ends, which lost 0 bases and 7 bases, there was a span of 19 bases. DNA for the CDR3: TGCAGCGTTGAAGATCTCCGGGGGGCCCTAAGGAATGAGCAGTTCTTC. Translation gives CSVEDLRGALRNEQFF.

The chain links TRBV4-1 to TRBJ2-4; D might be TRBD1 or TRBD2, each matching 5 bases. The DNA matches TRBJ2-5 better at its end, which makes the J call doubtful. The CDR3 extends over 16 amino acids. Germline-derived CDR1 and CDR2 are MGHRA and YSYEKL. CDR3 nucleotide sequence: TGCGCCAGCAGCCAAGATCCGAGGGGTGAGCAAGAGACCCAGTACTTC. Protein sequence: CASSQDPRGEQETQYF.

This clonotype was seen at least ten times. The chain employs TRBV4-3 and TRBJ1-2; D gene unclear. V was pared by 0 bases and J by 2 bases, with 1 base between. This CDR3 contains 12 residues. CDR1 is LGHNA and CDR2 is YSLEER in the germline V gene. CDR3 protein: CASSQDNYGYTF. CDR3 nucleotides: TGCGCCAGCAGCCAAGACAACTATGGCTACACCTTC.

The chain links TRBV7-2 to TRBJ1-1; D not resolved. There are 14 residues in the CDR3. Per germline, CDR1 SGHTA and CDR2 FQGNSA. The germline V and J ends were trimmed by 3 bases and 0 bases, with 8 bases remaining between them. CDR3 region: CASSFHQLNTEAFF. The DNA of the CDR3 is TGTGCCAGCAGCTTCCACCAATTGAACACTGAAGCTTTCTTT.

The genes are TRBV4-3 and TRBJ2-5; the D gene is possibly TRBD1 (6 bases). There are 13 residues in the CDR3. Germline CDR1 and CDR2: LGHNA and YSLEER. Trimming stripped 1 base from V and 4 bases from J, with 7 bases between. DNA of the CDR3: TGCGCCAGCAGCCAAGGGGGGCCAGAGACCCAGTACTTC. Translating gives CASSQGGPETQYF.

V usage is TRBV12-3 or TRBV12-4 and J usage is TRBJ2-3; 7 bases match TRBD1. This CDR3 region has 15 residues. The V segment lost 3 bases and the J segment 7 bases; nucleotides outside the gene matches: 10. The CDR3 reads CASSFYPDRDHTQYF. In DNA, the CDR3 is TGTGCCAGCAGTTTCTACCCAGACAGGGACCATACGCAGTATTTT.

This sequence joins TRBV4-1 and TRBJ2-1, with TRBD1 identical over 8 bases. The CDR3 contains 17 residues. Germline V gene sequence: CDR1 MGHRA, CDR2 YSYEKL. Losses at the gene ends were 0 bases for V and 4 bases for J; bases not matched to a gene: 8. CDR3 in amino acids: CASSQDATGGIYNEQFF. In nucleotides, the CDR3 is TGCGCCAGCAGCCAAGATGCAACAGGGGGAATATACAATGAGCAGTTCTTC.

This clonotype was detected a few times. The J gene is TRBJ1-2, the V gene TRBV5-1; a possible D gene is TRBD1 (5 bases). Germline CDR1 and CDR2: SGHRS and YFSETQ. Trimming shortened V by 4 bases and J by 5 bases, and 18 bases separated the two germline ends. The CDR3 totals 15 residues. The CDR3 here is CASSPQGSAQYGYTF. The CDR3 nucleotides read TGCGCCAGCAGCCCCCAGGGCAGCGCCCAATATGGCTACACCTTC.